The 5 T cell receptor beta chains below come from one sample, sequenced in a study of blood T cell repertoires in COVID-19. TCRdb's table, derived via immunoSEQ multiplex PCR, lists solely in-frame clones and lacks some. The repertoire holds 250,000 to 350,000 clones, with around 89% as singletons. Sequenced input: peripheral blood. The receptor set was obtained from a woman aged 50 to 60 with active or convalescent COVID-19.

This clone was detected many times. This sequence joins TRBV7-2 and TRBJ2-1, with 7 bases identical to TRBD1. There are 17 residues in the CDR3. V shed 1 base, J shed 3 bases, and the junction held 9 bases outside the gene matches. Germline loops: CDR1 SGHTA, CDR2 FQGNSA. The CDR3 region is CASSLGTGVEYYNEQFF. In nucleotides, the CDR3 is TGTGCCAGCAGCTTAGGAACAGGGGTTGAGTACTACAATGAGCAGTTCTTC. The variable domain in full, completed from reference TRBV7-2 and TRBJ2-1, reads GAGVSQSPSNKVTEKGKDVELRCDPISGHTALYWYRQSLGQGLEFLIYFQGNSAPDKSGLPSDRFSAERTGGSVSTLTIQRTQQEDSAVYLCASSLGTGVEYYNEQFFGPGTRLTVL.

The chain carries TRBV7-9 and TRBJ2-7, with D possibly being TRBD1 (5 bases). Trimming stripped 4 bases from V and 2 bases from J, with 27 bases between. The CDR3 covers 19 residues. Germline assignment: CDR1 SEHNR and CDR2 FQNEAQ (reference sequence). CDR3 sequence (DNA): TGTGCCAGCAGCTCTACCGGGCAGGGCCGAAATCATCCGACCTACGAGCAGTACTTC. Protein sequence: CASSSTGQGRNHPTYEQYF.

The V and J genes are TRBV7-8 and TRBJ2-7, with 11 bases that match TRBD2. Per the germline V gene, CDR1 is SGHVS and CDR2 is FQNEAQ. The CDR3 covers 17 residues. The V and J ends lost 1 base and 3 bases, in that order; junction bases with no gene match: 8. For the CDR3, the DNA is TGTGCCAGCAGCTTAGTACTAGCGGGGGAGGTTGGCTACGAGCAGTACTTC. Translating gives CASSLVLAGEVGYEQYF.

This clone has a single count. The chain recombines TRBV28 with TRBJ1-2, with D possibly TRBD1 on 5 matching bases. This CDR3 has 14 amino acids. V was clipped by 5 bases and J by 2 bases, with 12 bases between them. Per germline, CDR1 MDHEN and CDR2 SYDVKM. In nucleotides, the CDR3 is TGTGCCAGCAGTCGGCAGGGATTAAACTATGGCTACACCTTC. Protein product: CASSRQGLNYGYTF.

The J gene is TRBJ1-2, the V gene TRBV7-2; D possibly corresponds to TRBD1 (6 bases). There are 15 residues in the CDR3. V lost 3 bases and J lost 6, with 17 bases in between. The germline V gene has CDR1 SGHTA and CDR2 FQGNSA. CDR3 in amino acids: CASSLDSWFYDGYTF. In DNA form, the CDR3 reads TGTGCCAGCAGCTTGGACAGCTGGTTCTATGATGGCTACACCTTC.